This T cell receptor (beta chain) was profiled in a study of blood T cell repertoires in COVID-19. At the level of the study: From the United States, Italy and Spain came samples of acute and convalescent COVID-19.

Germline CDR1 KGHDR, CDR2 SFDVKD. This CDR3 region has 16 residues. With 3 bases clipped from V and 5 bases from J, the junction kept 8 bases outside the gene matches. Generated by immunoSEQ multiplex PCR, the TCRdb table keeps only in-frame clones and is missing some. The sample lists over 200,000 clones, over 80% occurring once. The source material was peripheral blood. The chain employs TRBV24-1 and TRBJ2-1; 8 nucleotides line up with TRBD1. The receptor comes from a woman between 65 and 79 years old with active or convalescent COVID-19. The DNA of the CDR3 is TGTGCCACCAGTGATACTGGGACAGGAAACCACAATGAGCAGTTCTTC. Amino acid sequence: CATSDTGTGNHNEQFF.